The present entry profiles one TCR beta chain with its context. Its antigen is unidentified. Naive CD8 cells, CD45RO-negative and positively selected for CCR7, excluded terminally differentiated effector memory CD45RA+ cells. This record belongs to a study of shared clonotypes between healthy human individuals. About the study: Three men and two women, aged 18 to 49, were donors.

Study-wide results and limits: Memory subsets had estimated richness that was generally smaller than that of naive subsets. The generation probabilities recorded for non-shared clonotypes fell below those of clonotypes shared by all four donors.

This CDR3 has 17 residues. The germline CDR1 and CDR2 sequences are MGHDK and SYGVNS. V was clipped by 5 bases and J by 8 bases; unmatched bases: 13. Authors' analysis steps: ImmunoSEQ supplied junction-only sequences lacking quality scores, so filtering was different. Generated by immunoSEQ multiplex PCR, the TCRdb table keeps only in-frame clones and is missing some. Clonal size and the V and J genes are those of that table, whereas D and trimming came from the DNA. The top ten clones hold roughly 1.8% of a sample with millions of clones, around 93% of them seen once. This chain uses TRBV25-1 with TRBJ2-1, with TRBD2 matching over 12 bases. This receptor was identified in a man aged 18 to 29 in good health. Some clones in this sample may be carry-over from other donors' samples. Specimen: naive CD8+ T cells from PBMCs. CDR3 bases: TGTGCCAGCAGTTTTGGACTAGCGGGACTCCAGAACGATGAGCAGTTCTTC. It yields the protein CASSFGLAGLQNDEQFF.